This T cell receptor beta chain emerged from a study of control samples from healthy donors and cancer patients. Data came from immunoSEQ multiplex PCR; TCRdb stores just in-frame clones and leaves some out. The table has approximately 140,000 clones, 94% seen once. The germline CDR1 and CDR2 sequences are SQVTM and ANQGSEA. The CDR3 is 12 residues long. The V end was cut by 6 bases, the J end by 1 base, with 9 bases between. The chain employs TRBV29-1 and TRBJ1-1, with D unclear. Sequenced input: blood. This clonotype originated in a man aged 40-50 years in good health. CDR3 region: CSVRETNTEAFF. CDR3 in DNA: TGCAGCGTCCGGGAAACGAACACTGAAGCTTTCTTT.